This record concerns one T cell receptor (beta chain) sequence. Authors' processing steps: From reference gene primer amplification, estimates of nucleated cell counts were derived. Sequenced by immunoSEQ multiplex PCR; TCRdb stores in-frame clones only, minus some. V, J and clone size are those of that table, while D and trimming were read from the DNA. The sample yields roughly 35,000 clones, approximately 80% seen once. This record belongs to a study of blood T cell repertoires in COVID-19. The trim removed 5 bases at V and 4 bases at J, leaving 13 bases unmatched. The CDR3 sequence is 16 residues long. Germline V gives CDR1 SGHTA, CDR2 FQGNSA.

Sequences were obtained from peripheral blood. This clonotype was obtained from a man of 80 years or more with acute or convalescent COVID-19. The gene calls are TRBV7-2 and TRBJ2-5; 7 bases match TRBD2. CDR3 bases: TGTGCCAGCAGCAGTGGACTAGTTTATGTCCGAGAGACCCAGTACTTC. It is translated as CASSSGLVYVRETQYF.